This T cell receptor beta chain comes out of a study of cytomegalovirus exposure and HLA in healthy donors. Regarding the study as a whole: Sequencing depth roughly uniform across donors was assumed in presence/absence analyses.

The PCR used 60 Vbeta and 13 Jbeta primers. Only in-frame clones appear in the TCRdb table, and some are missing; sequencing was by immunoSEQ multiplex PCR. The table shows nearly 110,000 clones, with about 70% occurring only once. V was pared by 8 bases and J by 3 bases, with 10 bases of the junction left unmatched. This CDR3 is 15 amino acids long. Germline assignment: CDR1 LNHDA and CDR2 SQIVND (reference sequence). For this clone: Its antigen is unknown.

The chain joins TRBV19 to TRBJ2-1, with 7 bases fitting TRBD1. This sequence was found in a woman in her forties or fifties in good health and CMV-seropositive. Sequencing was done on a sample of PBMCs. Here the CDR3 reads CASAFYRGGYNEQFF. The CDR3 DNA is TGTGCCAGTGCATTTTACAGGGGTGGCTACAATGAGCAGTTCTTC.